The TCR beta chain under discussion was sequenced for a study of T cell repertoires in cytomegalovirus infection. Overall study context: Epitope selection comprised recently identified HLA-C-restricted CMV epitopes and well-studied HLA-B-restricted CMV epitopes.

TCRdb recomputed calls from the reads with MiXCR, one row per CDR3 protein. The table records roughly 500,000 distinct CDR3 sequences, under 45% of them present only once. Comments on this clonotype: Its matching antigen is unknown.

V dropped 7 bases and J dropped 10; count of bases not matched to a gene: 7. Germline CDR1 LNHDA, CDR2 SQIVND (reference sequence). The CDR3 length is 12 residues. The material sequenced was cultured PBMCs, taken from culture after CMV antigen stimulation. The clonotype was recovered from a human donor in good health (CMV status not recorded). Some clones in this sample may be carry-over from other donors' samples. The gene calls are TRBV19 and TRBJ1-2, with 9 bases aligning to TRBD1. CDR3: CASTLGQGTYTF. For the CDR3, the DNA is TGTGCCAGTACCTTAGGACAGGGGACCTACACCTTC.